These 5 T cell receptor beta chains were all obtained from the same sample, sequenced in a study of blood T cell repertoires in COVID-19. Here immunoSEQ multiplex PCR was the method, and the copy in TCRdb shows in-frame clones only, minus some. The table has about 360,000 clones, 80% to 90% seen once. The specimen was PBMCs or T cells enriched from blood (not recorded which). All receptors come from a young man who had recovered from COVID-19.

The chain couples TRBV21-1 to TRBJ2-5; the table's D gene call, TRBD1, was not cross checked with the DNA. TRBV21-1 corresponds to a pseudogene. The CDR3 totals 16 residues. The CDR3, as DNA: TGTGCCAGCAGCAAAGGTTGTGGACAGGGGAGAGAGACCCAGTACTTC. This codes for CASSKGCGQGRETQYF.

The V call is TRBV9, the J call TRBJ1-1, with TRBD1 as a possible D gene (6 bases). The ends were cut back, 0 bases at V and 4 bases at J, with 13 bases in the middle. CDR1 and CDR2 from the germline V gene are SGDLS and YYNGEE. CDR3 length: 15 residues. This chain's CDR3 is CASSVANAGATEAFF. DNA of the CDR3: TGTGCCAGCAGCGTAGCTAATGCAGGGGCCACTGAAGCTTTCTTT. The entire variable domain, with the rest obtained from reference TRBV9 and TRBJ1-1, is as follows: DSGVTQTPKHLITATGQRVTLRCSPRSGDLSVYWYQQSLDQGLQFLIQYYNGEERAKGNILERFSAQQFPDLHSELNLSSLELGDSALYFCASSVANAGATEAFFGQGTRLTVV.

The V gene is TRBV10-3, the J gene TRBJ1-3; 11 nucleotides align to TRBD1. CDR1 and CDR2 from the germline V gene are ENHRY and SYGVKD. Germline trimming cut 3 bases from V and 10 bases from J; bases unmatched to any gene: 2. The length of the CDR3 is 13 residues. The DNA for the CDR3 is TGTGCCATCAGTGACCGGGACAGGGGGACCATATATTTT. This gives the protein CAISDRDRGTIYF.

The chain joins TRBV29-1 to TRBJ1-2; 9 bases map to TRBD1. Losses at the gene ends were 7 bases for V and 7 bases for J; bases not matched to a gene: 10. The CDR3 has 13 amino acids. Per germline, CDR1 SQVTM and CDR2 ANQGSEA. CDR3 DNA: TGCAGCGCGACAGGGGGGGATCAAGTTGGCTACACCTTC. This encodes CSATGGDQVGYTF.

The rearrangement joins TRBV7-9 to TRBJ1-1; tentatively, D is TRBD1 (6 bases). V lost 3 bases, J lost 1 base, and 18 bases lay in between. Germline assignment: CDR1 SEHNR and CDR2 FQNEAQ (reference sequence). The CDR3 runs 17 residues. CDR3 sequence (DNA): TGTGCCAGCAGCTTCCCTCCTCGGGACACCCGGAACACTGAAGCTTTCTTT. It is translated as CASSFPPRDTRNTEAFF.